This is a list of T cell receptor beta chains from one sample in a study of blood T cell repertoires in COVID-19. Method: immunoSEQ multiplex PCR; TCRdb's copy keeps in-frame clones and lacks some. The sample yields approximately 97,000 clones, just over 90% seen once. The sequenced sample was peripheral blood. These receptor sequences come from a man aged 60-69 years with acute or convalescent COVID-19. Both conserved end residues are part of each CDR3. The order of the fields is CDR3 protein, CDR3 DNA, J gene, V gene, clone size, D gene. The D gene is left open where the match is weak. Some rows have no size entry. The others give once, few or many, or a class for an expanded clone.

CDR3aa: CASSTGAFF; CDR3nt: TGTGCCAGCAGCACAGGGGCTTTCTTT; j_gene: TRBJ1-1; v_gene: TRBV7-9; abundance: .; d_gene: .
CDR3aa: CASSYSAGSNQPQHF; CDR3nt: TGTGCCAGCAGTTACTCGGCAGGTAGCAATCAGCCCCAGCATTTT; j_gene: TRBJ1-5; v_gene: TRBV6-5; abundance: .; d_gene: .
CDR3aa: CASSSLSSTNEKLFF; CDR3nt: TGCGCCAGCAGCTCCCTCTCGTCAACTAATGAAAAACTGTTTTTT; j_gene: TRBJ1-4; v_gene: TRBV5-1; abundance: .; d_gene: .
CDR3aa: CAISESKPFLPPDTQYF; CDR3nt: TGTGCCATCAGTGAGTCGAAGCCTTTCCTCCCCCCAGATACGCAGTATTTT; j_gene: TRBJ2-3; v_gene: TRBV10-3; abundance: .; d_gene: .
CDR3aa: CASSPSWGQAETQYF; CDR3nt: TGTGCCAGCAGCCCTTCGTGGGGGCAAGCGGAGACCCAGTACTTC; j_gene: TRBJ2-5; v_gene: TRBV5-4; abundance: .; d_gene: .
CDR3aa: CSVEEQGNTEAFF; CDR3nt: TGCAGCGTTGAAGAACAGGGGAACACTGAAGCTTTCTTT; j_gene: TRBJ1-1; v_gene: TRBV29-1; abundance: once; d_gene: .
CDR3aa: CASSYEAGALNTEAFF; CDR3nt: TGTGCCAGCAGTTACGAGGCAGGGGCCCTGAACACTGAAGCTTTCTTT; j_gene: TRBJ1-1; v_gene: TRBV6-5; abundance: .; d_gene: .
CDR3aa: CASMSRADTEAFF; CDR3nt: TGTGCCTCGATGAGCAGGGCGGACACTGAAGCTTTCTTT; j_gene: TRBJ1-1; v_gene: TRBV5-4; abundance: .; d_gene: .
CDR3aa: CASSLPHRAGVAPLHF; CDR3nt: TGTGCCAGCAGCTTGCCCCACAGGGCTGGGGTGGCACCCCTCCACTTT; j_gene: TRBJ1-6; v_gene: TRBV6-2/TRBV6-3; abundance: .; d_gene: .
CDR3aa: CASSLDWANTEAFF; CDR3nt: TGTGCCAGCAGCTTAGATTGGGCGAACACTGAAGCTTTCTTT; j_gene: TRBJ1-1; v_gene: TRBV11-2; abundance: .; d_gene: .
CDR3aa: CASSESGTGRSPLHF; CDR3nt: TGTGCCAGCAGTGAATCCGGGACAGGGCGATCACCCCTCCACTTT; j_gene: TRBJ1-6; v_gene: TRBV6-1; abundance: .; d_gene: TRBD1
CDR3aa: CASRIRAVGKAFF; CDR3nt: TGTGCCAGCAGGATCAGGGCGGTTGGGAAAGCTTTCTTT; j_gene: TRBJ1-1; v_gene: TRBV12-3/TRBV12-4; abundance: .; d_gene: .
CDR3aa: CASSPGLVNTGELFF; CDR3nt: TGTGCCAGCAGCCCCGGGTTAGTCAACACCGGGGAGCTGTTTTTT; j_gene: TRBJ2-2; v_gene: TRBV7-9; abundance: once; d_gene: .
CDR3aa: CATSRGGRNTEAFF; CDR3nt: TGTGCCACCAGCAGAGGGGGCAGGAACACTGAAGCTTTCTTT; j_gene: TRBJ1-1; v_gene: TRBV15; abundance: .; d_gene: .
CDR3aa: CASSYGQGAREAFF; CDR3nt: TGTGCCAGCAGTTACGGACAGGGGGCGAGGGAAGCTTTCTTT; j_gene: TRBJ1-1; v_gene: TRBV6-6; abundance: few; d_gene: TRBD1
CDR3aa: CASSGERGEDDTQYF; CDR3nt: TGTGCCAGCAGTGGAGAGCGGGGGGAGGACGATACGCAGTATTTT; j_gene: TRBJ2-3; v_gene: TRBV6-4; abundance: .; d_gene: TRBD2
CDR3aa: CASSQTGGYGYTF; CDR3nt: TGTGCCAGCAGTCAGACAGGGGGATATGGCTACACCTTC; j_gene: TRBJ1-2; v_gene: TRBV6-5; abundance: .; d_gene: TRBD1
CDR3aa: CAWSLLGGGRIGYTF; CDR3nt: TGTGCCTGGAGTCTACTCGGGGGGGGGCGGATTGGCTACACCTTC; j_gene: TRBJ1-2; v_gene: TRBV30; abundance: .; d_gene: .
CDR3aa: CASSLLDGYTF; CDR3nt: TGTGCCAGCAGCTTGCTTGATGGCTACACCTTC; j_gene: TRBJ1-2; v_gene: TRBV5-4; abundance: .; d_gene: .
CDR3aa: CASSPRRNYGYTF; CDR3nt: TGTGCCAGCAGTCCCCGCAGGAACTATGGCTACACCTTC; j_gene: TRBJ1-2; v_gene: TRBV12-3/TRBV12-4; abundance: once; d_gene: .
CDR3aa: CASTNWGSSGVDEQFF; CDR3nt: TGTGCCAGCACCAATTGGGGCTCTAGCGGTGTCGATGAGCAGTTCTTC; j_gene: TRBJ2-1; v_gene: TRBV5-8; abundance: .; d_gene: TRBD2
CDR3aa: CASSLGLGTYEQYF; CDR3nt: TGTGCCAGCAGCCTGGGACTAGGGACTTACGAGCAGTACTTC; j_gene: TRBJ2-7; v_gene: TRBV3-1/TRBV3-2; abundance: .; d_gene: TRBD2
CDR3aa: CATSRDIGRVSEAFF; CDR3nt: TGTGCCACCAGCAGAGATATCGGCAGGGTATCTGAAGCTTTCTTT; j_gene: TRBJ1-1; v_gene: TRBV15; abundance: .; d_gene: .
CDR3aa: CASSQRLPLLAEAFF; CDR3nt: TGTGCCAGCAGTCAAAGACTACCCCTTTTGGCTGAAGCTTTCTTT; j_gene: TRBJ1-1; v_gene: TRBV6-5; abundance: .; d_gene: .
CDR3aa: CASGLGGSGNTIYF; CDR3nt: TGTGCTAGTGGTCTCGGGGGCTCTGGAAACACCATATATTTT; j_gene: TRBJ1-3; v_gene: TRBV12-5; abundance: .; d_gene: .
CDR3aa: CASRERQGNTEAFF; CDR3nt: TGTGCCAGCAGAGAGAGACAGGGGAACACTGAAGCTTTCTTT; j_gene: TRBJ1-1; v_gene: TRBV6-4; abundance: few; d_gene: TRBD1
CDR3aa: CASSLVDRRNTEAFF; CDR3nt: TGTGCCAGCAGCTTGGTGGACAGACGTAACACTGAAGCTTTCTTT; j_gene: TRBJ1-1; v_gene: TRBV5-6; abundance: .; d_gene: .
CDR3aa: CSASWDRAIQPQHF; CDR3nt: TGCAGTGCTAGTTGGGACAGGGCGATCCAGCCCCAGCATTTT; j_gene: TRBJ1-5; v_gene: TRBV20-1; abundance: .; d_gene: TRBD1
CDR3aa: CASSYSGGGGANVLTF; CDR3nt: TGTGCCAGCAGCTACTCAGGGGGCGGTGGGGCCAACGTCCTGACTTTC; j_gene: TRBJ2-6; v_gene: TRBV3-1/TRBV3-2; abundance: .; d_gene: TRBD1
CDR3aa: CASRLDRVIYGYTF; CDR3nt: TGTGCCAGCAGACTGGACAGGGTTATCTATGGCTACACCTTC; j_gene: TRBJ1-2; v_gene: TRBV2; abundance: .; d_gene: TRBD1